This TCR beta chain was profiled in a study of OX40 agonist ivuxolimab in advanced cancers. With regard to the full study: The costimulatory receptor OX40 (CD134) was targeted by ivuxolimab, a fully human IgG2 agonistic monoclonal antibody. Intravenous ivuxolimab was administered to patients every 2 weeks at six dose levels: 0.01, 0.1, 0.3, 1.5, 3 and 10 mg/kg. Of the roughly 52 dose-escalation patients, hepatocellular carcinoma was present in about 20, melanoma in roughly 15, renal cell carcinoma in 9 and head and neck cancer in 9. In the dose-escalation cohort, approximately 82% of patients were male, and the mean age was around 60 years, with a range of roughly 20 to 85. Prior anti-PD-1, anti-PD-L1 or anti-CTLA-4 therapy was permitted, and 40% of dose-escalation patients had received checkpoint inhibitors. Partial responses occurred in three dose-escalation patients, of whom one had hepatocellular carcinoma and two had cutaneous melanoma. Peripheral TCRbeta sequencing was intended to test whether TCR sequence diversity was altered and clonal T-cell expansion was caused by ivuxolimab. The paper describes the monotherapy dose-escalation part (N of about 55 patients) of the phase I trial of ivuxolimab.

Based on the germline V gene (reference sequence), the CDR1 and CDR2 sequences are LNHDA and SQIVND. The CDR3 covers 13 residues, taking in both the cysteine and the phenylalanine. Only the CDR3 DNA is retained, 39 bases long and in frame from the first base. The junction carries 7 bases between V and J, which are trimmed by 4 bases and 1 base respectively. Genomic DNA was extracted from sorted cells for sequencing of the TCRbeta CDR3 region. The immunoSEQ Assay was used to sequence the TCRbeta CDR3 regions. TCRdb retrieved this table from immuneACCESS and kept in-frame rearrangements only. Not all clones are present; in checked studies, unresolved V genes account for under half, and no reason is known for the remainder. The sample records tens of thousands of clones, about 90% of which are singletons. 0.45% to 0.55% of the sample is in the top ten clones. Broader findings and caveats from the paper: Low levels of normalized T-cell clonal expansion were also seen in some patients who did not respond. Antigen specificity was not determined for the clonally expanded peripheral T cells. Clonal expansion of both CD4+ and CD8+ blood T cells was observed from baseline to week 6 at doses 0.1 to 3.0 mg/kg. After ivuxolimab, more expanded clones were found on average in CD8+ T cells than in CD4+ T cells. In the 0.1-3.0 mg/kg groups, partial responders were among the patients with the lowest normalized peripheral clonal expansion, particularly in CD8+ T cells.

With respect to this clone: Its antigen specificity is not known. No clone much larger than this one lies a single base away; base qualities are absent.

Patients with autoimmune disease history or receiving systemic immunosuppression were excluded from the trial. Peripheral blood for TCR sequencing was collected from all dose cohorts at baseline, on cycle 4 day 1, and on cycle 7 day 1. The samples were drawn from a first-in-human, open-label, multicenter phase I dose-escalation trial of ivuxolimab. Adults with locally advanced or metastatic melanoma, renal cell, hepatocellular, or head and neck squamous cell carcinoma were enrolled in the trial. Before TCR sequencing, CD4+ and CD8+ T cells were separately sorted from peripheral blood. The clonotype was recovered from an adult with an advanced solid tumor such as melanoma, head and neck, liver or kidney cancer. The material was CD4+ or CD8+ T cells sorted from blood, obtained in a trial of the OX40 agonist ivuxolimab. Recombination linked TRBV19 to TRBJ1-1; no D gene can be assigned with confidence. The sequenced DNA: TGTGCCAGTAGTAGGAGGGAGAACACTGAAGCTTTCTTT. The resulting protein is CASSRRENTEAFF.